The rows below give T cell receptor beta chains drawn from one sample of a study of T cells after yellow fever vaccination. Each CDR3 protein is one row after TCRdb ran MiXCR on the 5' RACE reads. The data show a few hundred thousand distinct CDR3 sequences, with approximately 10% seen just once and about 3.7% held by the top ten. The specimen comprised CD4+ T cells sorted from PBMCs, sampled 5 days after the yellow fever booster vaccination. These receptors all stem from a man younger than 30 who received the YFV17D yellow fever vaccine. Each CDR3 is given with its conserved first and last residue. D genes are given only for firm matches. A row's size may be missing; if present it is once, few, many or a size class.

>TRBD1|TRBV7-2|TRBJ1-6|-
CASNRDRANSPLHF
TGTGCCAGCAACAGGGACAGGGCGAATTCACCCCTCCACTTT
>-|TRBV2|TRBJ1-1|-
CASSVGAWGTEAFF
TGTGCCAGCAGTGTTGGGGCCTGGGGCACTGAAGCTTTCTTT
>TRBD1|TRBV7-9|TRBJ1-2|many
CASSLYGTVGGYTF
TGTGCCAGCAGCCTATACGGGACAGTCGGCGGCTACACCTTC
>TRBD1|TRBV2|TRBJ1-2|few
CASRPTGRTGYTF
TGTGCCAGCAGACCGACAGGGCGGACCGGCTACACCTTC
>TRBD2|TRBV4-3|TRBJ2-5|few
CASSQNSGGTETQYF
TGCGCCAGCAGCCAAAACAGCGGGGGAACTGAGACCCAGTACTTC
>-|TRBV5-1|TRBJ2-4|few
CASSLTRENIQYF
TGCGCCAGCAGCTTAACTAGGGAAAACATTCAGTACTTC
>-|TRBV11-2|TRBJ2-2|-
CASSLKLTGELFF
TGTGCCAGCAGCTTGAAACTCACCGGGGAGCTGTTTTTT
>-|TRBV7-2|TRBJ2-5|few
CASSPARVAETQYF
TGTGCCAGCAGCCCGGCGAGGGTGGCCGAGACCCAGTACTTC
>TRBD1|TRBV4-2|TRBJ1-2|-
CASSQRTGDGYTF
TGTGCCAGCAGCCAAAGGACAGGGGATGGCTACACCTTC
>-|TRBV10-3|TRBJ1-3|-
CAISDGLFSGNTIYF
TGTGCCATCAGTGACGGGTTATTCTCTGGAAACACCATATATTTT
>TRBD1|TRBV14|TRBJ1-1|-
CASSQVGQADTEAFF
TGTGCCAGCAGCCAAGTGGGACAGGCAGACACTGAAGCTTTCTTT
>-|TRBV18|TRBJ1-5|-
CASSPSGNSNQPQHF
TGTGCCAGCTCACCGTCGGGGAATAGCAATCAGCCCCAGCATTTT
>-|TRBV7-6|TRBJ1-1|many
CASSLAAVNTEAFF
TGTGCCAGCAGCTTAGCCGCGGTTAACACTGAAGCTTTCTTT
>TRBD1|TRBV5-5|TRBJ2-6|-
CASSFRGPGANVLTF
TGTGCCAGCAGCTTCAGGGGGCCTGGGGCCAACGTCCTGACTTTC
>-|TRBV11-2|TRBJ2-7|many
CASSLSVGETYEQYF
TGTGCCAGCAGCTTATCAGTAGGGGAAACCTACGAGCAGTACTTC
>-|TRBV4-1|TRBJ1-2|many
CASSRDPGNYGYTF
TGCGCCAGCAGCCGAGATCCGGGCAACTATGGCTACACCTTC
>-|TRBV20-1|TRBJ2-3|few
CSARGPGYTDTQYF
TGCAGTGCTAGAGGACCGGGTTACACAGATACGCAGTATTTT
>-|TRBV7-2|TRBJ2-5|-
CASSEVRETQYF
TGTGCCAGCAGCGAGGTTCGGGAGACCCAGTACTTC
>-|TRBV29-1|TRBJ1-3|many
CSVNQGNTIYF
TGCAGCGTAAACCAGGGAAACACCATATATTTT
>-|TRBV7-9|TRBJ2-5|many
CASSTRGETQYF
TGTGCCAGCAGCACGCGCGGGGAGACCCAGTACTTC
>-|TRBV1|TRBJ2-1|-
CTKGENEGPRLAGGNEQFF
TGCACGAAGGGGGAAAATGAGGGACCCCGACTAGCGGGGGGCAATGAGCAGTTCTTC
>-|TRBV20-1|TRBJ1-5|-
CSAGRGGQPQHF
TGCAGTGCTGGACGGGGGGGTCAGCCCCAGCATTTT
>-|TRBV7-2|TRBJ2-3|many
CASSLGRTDTQYF
TGTGCCAGCAGCTTAGGCCGCACAGATACGCAGTATTTT
>-|TRBV5-1|TRBJ2-2|few
CASSLAPQGTGELFF
TGCGCCAGCAGCTTGGCCCCGCAGGGCACCGGGGAGCTGTTTTTT
>-|TRBV30|TRBJ2-3|few
CAWIPTVTDTQYF
TGTGCCTGGATCCCAACCGTCACAGATACGCAGTATTTT
>-|TRBV4-2|TRBJ2-6|many
CASSPREANVLTF
TGTGCCAGCAGCCCCCGCGAGGCCAACGTCCTGACTTTC
>-|TRBV18|TRBJ2-5|-
CASSPNRAVETQYF
TGTGCCAGCTCACCAAACAGGGCGGTGGAGACCCAGTACTTC
>TRBD1|TRBV7-2|TRBJ1-2|-
CASSFGQGGAYTF
TGTGCCAGCAGCTTTGGACAGGGTGGGGCCTACACCTTC
>TRBD2|TRBV20-1|TRBJ2-1|-
CSARRTSGGSYNEQFF
TGCAGTGCTAGAAGAACTAGCGGAGGCTCCTACAATGAGCAGTTCTTC
>-|TRBV4-2|TRBJ1-1|-
CASSPRRPGTEAFF
TGTGCCAGCAGCCCTCGACGGCCGGGCACTGAAGCTTTCTTT
>TRBD2|TRBV7-2|TRBJ2-1|few
CASSLASGGEQFF
TGTGCCAGCAGCTTAGCTAGCGGGGGGGAGCAGTTCTTC
>-|TRBV15|TRBJ2-5|many
CATSRGGGGVSTGTQYF
TGTGCCACCAGCAGAGGAGGGGGGGGCGTAAGCACGGGGACCCAGTACTTC
>-|TRBV3-1|TRBJ1-5|few
CASSQDSRVSQPQHF
TGTGCCAGCAGCCAAGATTCCAGGGTTAGTCAGCCCCAGCATTTT
>-|TRBV11-2|TRBJ2-3|-
CASSSGAGDTQYF
TGTGCCAGCAGCTCAGGCGCGGGGGATACGCAGTATTTT
>-|TRBV5-1|TRBJ1-6|-
CASSLGTDSPLHF
TGCGCCAGCAGCTTGGGGACCGACTCACCCCTCCACTTT
>TRBD1|TRBV5-4|TRBJ2-5|-
CASSSRQGGWETQYF
TGTGCCAGCAGCTCTAGACAGGGGGGTTGGGAGACCCAGTACTTC
>-|TRBV12-3/TRBV12-4|TRBJ1-1|many
CASRAGGNTEAFF
TGTGCCAGCAGGGCGGGGGGGAACACTGAAGCTTTCTTT
>TRBD1|TRBV6-5|TRBJ2-7|-
CASTAAQGAILQYF
TGTGCCAGCACCGCGGCACAGGGGGCTATTTTGCAGTACTTC
>-|TRBV5-5|TRBJ2-7|-
CASSLDTYEQYF
TGTGCCAGCAGCTTGGATACCTACGAGCAGTACTTC
>TRBD1|TRBV6-1|TRBJ1-5|-
CASNRQGANQPQHF
TGTGCCAGCAACCGACAGGGGGCCAATCAGCCCCAGCATTTT
>-|TRBV5-1|TRBJ1-6|many
CASSLEQDNSPLHF
TGCGCCAGCAGCTTGGAACAGGATAATTCACCCCTCCACTTT
>TRBD2|TRBV20-1|TRBJ2-3|-
CSARDGASGGDTQYF
TGCAGTGCTAGAGATGGGGCTAGCGGGGGAGATACGCAGTATTTT
>TRBD1|TRBV5-1|TRBJ1-2|few
CASSLGTGPSRGYTF
TGCGCCAGCAGCCTAGGGACAGGTCCTTCGAGGGGCTACACCTTC
>-|TRBV6-5|TRBJ2-1|-
CASSQGRREQFF
TGTGCCAGCAGTCAGGGACGTCGGGAGCAGTTCTTC
>-|TRBV7-2|TRBJ2-3|-
CASSPGIGASTDTQYF
TGTGCCAGCAGTCCCGGTATCGGAGCTAGCACAGATACGCAGTATTTT
>-|TRBV24-1|TRBJ2-2|-
CASSSLAGELFF
TGTGCCTCCAGCTCTTTGGCCGGGGAGCTGTTTTTT
>TRBD2|TRBV11-2|TRBJ2-3|few
CASSLRLAGGNTDTQYF
TGTGCCAGCAGCCTTAGACTAGCGGGGGGTAACACAGATACGCAGTATTTT
>TRBD2|TRBV12-3/TRBV12-4|TRBJ2-1|many
CASSPGGSSSYNEQFF
TGTGCCAGCAGTCCGGGGGGATCCAGCTCCTACAATGAGCAGTTCTTC
>-|TRBV11-2|TRBJ2-1|few
CASSGQLGDEQFF
TGTGCCAGCAGCGGACAACTAGGAGATGAGCAGTTCTTC
>-|TRBV7-8|TRBJ1-2|few
CASSLVGDTYGYTF
TGTGCCAGCAGCTTAGTTGGGGACACCTATGGCTACACCTTC